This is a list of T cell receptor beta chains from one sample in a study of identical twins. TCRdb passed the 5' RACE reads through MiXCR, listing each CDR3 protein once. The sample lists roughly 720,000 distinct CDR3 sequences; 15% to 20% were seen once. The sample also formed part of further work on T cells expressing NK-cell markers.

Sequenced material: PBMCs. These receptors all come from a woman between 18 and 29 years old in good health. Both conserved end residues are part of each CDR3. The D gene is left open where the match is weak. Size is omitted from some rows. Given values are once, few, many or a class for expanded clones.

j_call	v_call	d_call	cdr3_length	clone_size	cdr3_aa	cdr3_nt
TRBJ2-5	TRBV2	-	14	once	CASTNIVSGETQYF	TGTGCCAGCACTAACATAGTTTCCGGAGAGACCCAGTACTTC
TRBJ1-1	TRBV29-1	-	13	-	CSVEKENNTEAFF	TGCAGCGTTGAGAAAGAGAATAACACTGAAGCTTTCTTT
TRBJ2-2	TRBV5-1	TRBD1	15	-	CASSAGQGFNGELFF	TGCGCCAGCAGCGCCGGACAGGGCTTTAACGGGGAGCTGTTTTTT
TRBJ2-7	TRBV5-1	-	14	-	CASSLIVGSYEQYF	TGCGCCAGCAGCTTGATCGTAGGTTCCTACGAGCAGTACTTC
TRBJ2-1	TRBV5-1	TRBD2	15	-	CASSLVTGGGEEQFF	TGCGCCAGCAGCTTGGTAACGGGAGGCGGGGAAGAGCAGTTCTTC
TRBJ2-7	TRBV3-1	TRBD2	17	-	CASSPRGLATATYEQYF	TGTGCCAGCAGCCCCCGGGGACTAGCTACTGCGACCTACGAGCAGTACTTC
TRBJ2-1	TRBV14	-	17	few	CASSPTSWYRSYNEQFF	TGTGCCAGCAGCCCAACGTCTTGGTACAGGTCCTATAATGAGCAGTTCTTC
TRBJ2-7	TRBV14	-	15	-	CASSQVTAQAPEQYF	TGTGCCAGCAGCCAAGTGACCGCACAGGCCCCCGAGCAGTACTTC
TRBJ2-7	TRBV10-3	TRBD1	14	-	CAISDRDRADEQYF	TGTGCCATCAGCGACCGGGACAGGGCTGACGAGCAGTACTTC
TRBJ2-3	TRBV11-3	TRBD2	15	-	CASSLSGAGSDTQYF	TGTGCCAGCAGCTTAAGCGGGGCGGGGTCAGATACGCAGTATTTT
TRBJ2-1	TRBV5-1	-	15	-	CASSLVRREYNEQFF	TGCGCCAGCAGCTTGGTGCGGAGAGAGTACAATGAGCAGTTCTTC
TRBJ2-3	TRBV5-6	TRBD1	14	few	CASRTTGAGDTQYF	TGTGCCAGCAGGACGACAGGGGCAGGAGATACGCAGTATTTT
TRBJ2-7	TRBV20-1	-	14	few	CSATNRVVGNEQYF	TGCAGTGCTACAAACCGGGTTGTCGGGAACGAGCAGTACTTC
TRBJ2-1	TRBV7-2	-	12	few	CASSDNPDEQFF	TGTGCCAGCAGCGACAACCCCGATGAGCAGTTCTTC
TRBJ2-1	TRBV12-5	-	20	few	CASGLVRGLAVLSPYNEQFF	TGTGCTAGTGGTTTGGTAAGGGGGCTAGCGGTCCTCTCCCCCTACAATGAGCAGTTCTTC
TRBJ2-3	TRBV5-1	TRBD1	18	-	CASSVRPPGTGDPDTQYF	TGCGCCAGCAGCGTGAGACCACCCGGGACAGGGGACCCAGATACGCAGTATTTT
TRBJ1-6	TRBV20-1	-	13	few	CSASIDSHSPLHF	TGCAGTGCTAGTATCGACAGCCATTCACCCCTCCACTTT
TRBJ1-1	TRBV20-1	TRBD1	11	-	CSARLQGGAFF	TGCAGTGCTAGACTCCAGGGGGGAGCTTTCTTT
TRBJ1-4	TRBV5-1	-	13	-	CASSSDNNEKLFF	TGCGCCAGCAGCTCGGACAATAATGAAAAACTGTTTTTT
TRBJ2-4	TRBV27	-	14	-	CASSPIDPKNIQYF	TGTGCCAGCTCCCCGATCGACCCCAAAAACATTCAGTACTTC
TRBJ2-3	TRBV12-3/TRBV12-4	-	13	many	CASSSLARDTQYF	TGTGCCAGCAGTTCCTTAGCGAGAGATACGCAGTATTTT
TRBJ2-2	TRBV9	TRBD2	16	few	CASSVVSSGGAGELFF	TGTGCCAGCAGCGTAGTATCTAGCGGGGGGGCCGGGGAGCTGTTTTTT
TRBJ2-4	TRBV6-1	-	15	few	CASTRDRDLGNIQYF	TGTGCCAGCACCCGGGATAGGGATCTGGGAAACATTCAGTACTTC
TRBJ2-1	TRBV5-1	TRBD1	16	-	CASSLLGGQGGDEQFF	TGCGCCAGCAGCCTTCTGGGGGGACAGGGTGGCGATGAGCAGTTCTTC
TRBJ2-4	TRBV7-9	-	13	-	CANSSEVKNIQYF	TGTGCCAACAGCTCCGAAGTCAAAAACATTCAGTACTTC
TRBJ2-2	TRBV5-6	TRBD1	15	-	CASSFGTASTGELFF	TGTGCCAGCAGCTTTGGGACAGCATCGACCGGGGAGCTGTTTTTT
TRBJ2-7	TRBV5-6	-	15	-	CASSLRWTGSYEQYF	TGTGCCAGCAGCTTGAGGTGGACGGGCTCCTACGAGCAGTACTTC
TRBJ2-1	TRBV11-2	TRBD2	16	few	CASSQRLAEIYNEQFF	TGTGCCAGCAGCCAGAGGCTAGCGGAGATTTACAATGAGCAGTTCTTC
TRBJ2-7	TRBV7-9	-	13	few	CASSFGHAYEQYF	TGTGCCAGCAGCTTTGGGCATGCCTACGAGCAGTACTTC
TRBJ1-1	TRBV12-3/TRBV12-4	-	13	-	CASSLAVRTEAFF	TGTGCCAGCAGTTTAGCGGTTCGCACTGAAGCTTTCTTT
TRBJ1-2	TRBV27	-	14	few	CASSFLGTNYGYTF	TGTGCCAGCAGTTTCTTGGGGACTAACTATGGCTACACCTTC
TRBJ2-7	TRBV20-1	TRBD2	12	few	CSARGLASEQYF	TGCAGTGCTAGAGGACTAGCGAGCGAGCAGTACTTC
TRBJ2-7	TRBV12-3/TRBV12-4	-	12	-	CASSLRRHEQYF	TGTGCCAGCAGTTTAAGGCGGCACGAGCAGTACTTC
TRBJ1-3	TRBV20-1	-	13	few	CSANRGKGNTIYF	TGCAGTGCTAACCGAGGGAAGGGAAACACCATATATTTT
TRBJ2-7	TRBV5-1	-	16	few	CASSLWWQQSSYEQYF	TGCGCCAGCAGCTTGTGGTGGCAACAGAGCTCCTACGAGCAGTACTTC
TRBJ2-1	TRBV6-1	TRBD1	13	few	CASGRQGVNEQFF	TGTGCCAGCGGCCGACAGGGGGTTAATGAGCAGTTCTTC
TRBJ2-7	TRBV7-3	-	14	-	CASSLMVQSYEQYF	TGTGCCAGCAGCTTAATGGTACAATCCTACGAGCAGTACTTC
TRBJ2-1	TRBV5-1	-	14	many	CASSLGTTYNEQFF	TGCGCCAGCAGCTTGGGGACTACATACAATGAGCAGTTCTTC
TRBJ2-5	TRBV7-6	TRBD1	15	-	CASSPWTGAEETQYF	TGTGCCAGCAGCCCCTGGACAGGGGCGGAAGAGACCCAGTACTTC
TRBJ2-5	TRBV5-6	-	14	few	CASSPTDNMGTQYF	TGTGCCAGCAGCCCGACAGACAACATGGGGACCCAGTACTTC
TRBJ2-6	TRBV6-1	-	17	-	CASSPDGPSAGANVLTF	TGTGCCAGCAGCCCGGATGGCCCCTCTGCTGGGGCCAACGTCCTGACTTTC
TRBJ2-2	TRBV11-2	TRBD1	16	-	CASREDRGPYTGELFF	TGTGCCAGCAGGGAAGACAGGGGACCATACACCGGGGAGCTGTTTTTT
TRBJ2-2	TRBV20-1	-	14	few	CSARPTGPTGELFF	TGCAGTGCTAGACCAACCGGGCCAACCGGGGAGCTGTTTTTT
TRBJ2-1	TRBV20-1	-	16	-	CSARVGGGPGYNEQFF	TGCAGTGCTAGAGTGGGGGGAGGACCGGGCTACAATGAGCAGTTCTTC
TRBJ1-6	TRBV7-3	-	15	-	CASSLFSQGPSPLHF	TGTGCCAGCAGCTTATTTTCACAGGGACCTTCACCCCTCCACTTT